This T cell receptor beta chain is from a study of blood T cell repertoires in COVID-19. Background on the study: COVID-19 samples from acute and convalescent phases originated in the United States, Italy and Spain.

Donors in Cohort 3 counted as recovered after two negative PCRs, clearance, or symptom resolution. Authors' methods: Estimated nucleated cell counts came from reference gene primer amplification. The table came from immunoSEQ multiplex PCR; TCRdb's copy has only in-frame clones and leaves some out. The DNA was the basis for D and trimming; V, J and clone size are from that table. The sample records approximately 330,000 clones, 89% being singletons. CDR3 length: 15 residues. Deletions cut 3 bases from V and 7 bases from J, with 18 bases between. Germline V lookup: CDR1 MGHDK, CDR2 SYGVNS. This chain links TRBV25-1 with TRBJ1-1, with no clear D. The sequencing input was PBMCs or T cells enriched from blood (not recorded which). This sequence originates from a woman aged 25 to 39 who had recovered from COVID-19. CDR3 region: CASSDSGAGQLEAFF. As DNA, the CDR3 is TGTGCCAGCAGTGATTCCGGTGCTGGGCAGCTTGAAGCTTTCTTT.